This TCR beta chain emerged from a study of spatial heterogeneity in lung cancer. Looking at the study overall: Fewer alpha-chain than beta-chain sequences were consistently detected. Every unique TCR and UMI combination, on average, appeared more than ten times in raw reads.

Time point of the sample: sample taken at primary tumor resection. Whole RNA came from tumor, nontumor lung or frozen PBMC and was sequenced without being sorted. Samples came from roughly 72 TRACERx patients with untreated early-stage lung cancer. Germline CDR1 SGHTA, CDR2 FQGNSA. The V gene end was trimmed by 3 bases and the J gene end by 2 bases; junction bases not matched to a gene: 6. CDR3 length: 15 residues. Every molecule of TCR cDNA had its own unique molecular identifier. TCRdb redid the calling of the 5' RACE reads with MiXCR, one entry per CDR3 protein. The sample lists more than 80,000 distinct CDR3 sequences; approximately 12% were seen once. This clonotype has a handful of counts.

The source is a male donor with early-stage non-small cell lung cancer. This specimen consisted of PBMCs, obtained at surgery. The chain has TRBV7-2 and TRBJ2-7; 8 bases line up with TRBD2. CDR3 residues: CASSFPTSVTYEQYF. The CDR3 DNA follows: TGTGCCAGCAGCTTCCCGACTAGCGTAACCTACGAGCAGTACTTC.